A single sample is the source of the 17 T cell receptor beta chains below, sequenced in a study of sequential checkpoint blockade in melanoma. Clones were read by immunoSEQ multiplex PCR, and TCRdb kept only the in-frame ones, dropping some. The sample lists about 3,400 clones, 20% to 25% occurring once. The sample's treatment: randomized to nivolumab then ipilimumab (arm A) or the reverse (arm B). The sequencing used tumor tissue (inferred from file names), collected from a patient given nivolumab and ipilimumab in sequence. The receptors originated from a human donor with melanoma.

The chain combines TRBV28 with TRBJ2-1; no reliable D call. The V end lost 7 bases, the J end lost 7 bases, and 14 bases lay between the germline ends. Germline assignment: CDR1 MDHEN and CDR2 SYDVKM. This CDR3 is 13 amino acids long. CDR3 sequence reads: CASTIVGLNEQFF. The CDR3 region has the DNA TGTGCCAGCACCATCGTGGGCCTGAATGAGCAGTTCTTC.

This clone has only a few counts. CDR3 residues: CASTFLQGPSYEQYF. CDR3 DNA: TGTGCCAGCACCTTCCTCCAGGGGCCCTCCTACGAGCAGTACTTC. J is TRBJ2-7 and V is TRBV11-3, with D perhaps TRBD1 (6 bases). V was shortened by 7 bases and J by 0 bases, with 16 bases between the two germline ends. The CDR3 has 15 amino acids. Germline V lookup: CDR1 SGHNT, CDR2 YENEEA.

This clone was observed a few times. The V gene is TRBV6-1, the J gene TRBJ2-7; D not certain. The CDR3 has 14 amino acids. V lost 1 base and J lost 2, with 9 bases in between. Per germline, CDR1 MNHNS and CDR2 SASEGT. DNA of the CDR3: TGTGCCAGCAGTGAAGTCTCCAAAACCTACGAGCAGTACTTC. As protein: CASSEVSKTYEQYF.

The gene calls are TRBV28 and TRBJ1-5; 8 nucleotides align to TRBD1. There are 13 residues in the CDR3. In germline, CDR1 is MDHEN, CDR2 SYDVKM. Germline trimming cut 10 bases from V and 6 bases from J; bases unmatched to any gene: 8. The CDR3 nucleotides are TGTGCCACCCCGGGACAGGCGGGTCAGCCCCAGCATTTT. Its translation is CATPGQAGQPQHF.

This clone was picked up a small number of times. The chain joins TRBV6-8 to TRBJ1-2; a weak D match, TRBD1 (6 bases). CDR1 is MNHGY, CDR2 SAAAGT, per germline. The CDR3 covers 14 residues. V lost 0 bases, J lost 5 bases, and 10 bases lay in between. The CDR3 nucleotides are TGTGCCAGCAGTTACTCGACAGGCCAATATGGCTACACCTTC. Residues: CASSYSTGQYGYTF.

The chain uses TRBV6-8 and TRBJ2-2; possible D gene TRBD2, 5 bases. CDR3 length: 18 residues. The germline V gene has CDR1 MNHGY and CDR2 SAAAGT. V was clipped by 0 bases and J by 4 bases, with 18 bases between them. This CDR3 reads CASSYSLSPSLGTGELFF. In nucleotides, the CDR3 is TGTGCCAGCAGTTACTCGTTATCGCCTAGCTTGGGCACCGGGGAGCTGTTTTTT.

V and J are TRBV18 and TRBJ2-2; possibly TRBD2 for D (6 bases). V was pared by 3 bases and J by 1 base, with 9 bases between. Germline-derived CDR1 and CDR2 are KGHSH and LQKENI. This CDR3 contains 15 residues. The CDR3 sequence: CASSPRLVNTGELFF. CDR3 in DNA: TGTGCCAGCTCACCCCGACTAGTGAACACCGGGGAGCTGTTTTTT.

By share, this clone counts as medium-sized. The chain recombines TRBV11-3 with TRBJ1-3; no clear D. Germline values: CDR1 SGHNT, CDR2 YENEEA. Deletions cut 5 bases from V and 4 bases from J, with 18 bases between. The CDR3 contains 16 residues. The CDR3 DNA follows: TGTGCCAGCAGCGCAAGGGTCGGAACATACGGAAACACCATATATTTT. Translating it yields CASSARVGTYGNTIYF.

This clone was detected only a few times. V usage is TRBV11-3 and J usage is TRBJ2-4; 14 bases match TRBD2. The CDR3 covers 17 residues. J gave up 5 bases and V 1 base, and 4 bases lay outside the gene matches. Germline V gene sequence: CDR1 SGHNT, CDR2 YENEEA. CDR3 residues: CASSLGGTSGGQNIQYF. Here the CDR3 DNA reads TGTGCCAGCAGCTTAGGAGGGACTAGCGGGGGTCAAAACATTCAGTACTTC.

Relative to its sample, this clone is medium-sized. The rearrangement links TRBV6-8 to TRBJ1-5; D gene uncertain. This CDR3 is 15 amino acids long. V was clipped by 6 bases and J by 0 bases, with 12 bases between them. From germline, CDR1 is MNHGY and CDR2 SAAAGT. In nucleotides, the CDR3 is TGTGCCAGCAGACCGACGCCTTATAGCAATCAGCCCCAGCATTTT. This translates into CASRPTPYSNQPQHF.

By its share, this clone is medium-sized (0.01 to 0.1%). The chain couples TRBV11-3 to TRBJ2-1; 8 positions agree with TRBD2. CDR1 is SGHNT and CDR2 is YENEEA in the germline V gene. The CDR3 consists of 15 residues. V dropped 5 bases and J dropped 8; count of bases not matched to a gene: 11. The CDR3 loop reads CASSLSGGPWDEQFF. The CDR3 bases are TGTGCCAGCAGCCTGAGCGGGGGTCCTTGGGATGAGCAGTTCTTC. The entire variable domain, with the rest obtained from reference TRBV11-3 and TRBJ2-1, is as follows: EAGVVQSPRYKIIEKKQPVAFWCNPISGHNTLYWYLQNLGQGPELLIRYENEEAVDDSQLPKDRFSAERLKGVDSTLKIQPAELGDSAVYLCASSLSGGPWDEQFFGPGTRLTVL.

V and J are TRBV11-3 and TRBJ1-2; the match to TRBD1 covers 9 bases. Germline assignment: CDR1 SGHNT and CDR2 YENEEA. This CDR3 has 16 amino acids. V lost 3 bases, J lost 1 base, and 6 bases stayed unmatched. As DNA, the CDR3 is TGTGCCAGCAGCTTGGGGACAGGGAGCCTTAACTATGGCTACACCTTC. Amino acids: CASSLGTGSLNYGYTF. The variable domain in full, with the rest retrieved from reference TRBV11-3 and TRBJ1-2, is EAGVVQSPRYKIIEKKQPVAFWCNPISGHNTLYWYLQNLGQGPELLIRYENEEAVDDSQLPKDRFSAERLKGVDSTLKIQPAELGDSAVYLCASSLGTGSLNYGYTFGSGTRLTVV.

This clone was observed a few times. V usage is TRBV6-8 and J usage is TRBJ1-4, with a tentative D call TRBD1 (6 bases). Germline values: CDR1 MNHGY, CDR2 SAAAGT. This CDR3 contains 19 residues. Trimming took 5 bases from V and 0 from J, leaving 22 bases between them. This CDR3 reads CASSAVPTGSDATNEKLFF. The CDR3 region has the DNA TGTGCCAGCAGTGCCGTACCGACAGGATCGGATGCAACTAATGAAAAACTGTTTTTT.

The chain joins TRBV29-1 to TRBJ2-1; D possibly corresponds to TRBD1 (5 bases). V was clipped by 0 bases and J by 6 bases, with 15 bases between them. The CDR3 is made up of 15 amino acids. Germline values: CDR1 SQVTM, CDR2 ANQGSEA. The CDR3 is CSVEDGHGPINEQFF. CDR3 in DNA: TGCAGCGTTGAAGACGGACATGGGCCCATCAATGAGCAGTTCTTC.

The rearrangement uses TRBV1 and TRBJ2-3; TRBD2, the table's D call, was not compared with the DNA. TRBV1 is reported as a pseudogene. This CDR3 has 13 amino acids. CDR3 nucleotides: TGCGCCAGCAGCCAAGAGTCGACAGATACGCAGTATTTT. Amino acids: CASSQESTDTQYF.

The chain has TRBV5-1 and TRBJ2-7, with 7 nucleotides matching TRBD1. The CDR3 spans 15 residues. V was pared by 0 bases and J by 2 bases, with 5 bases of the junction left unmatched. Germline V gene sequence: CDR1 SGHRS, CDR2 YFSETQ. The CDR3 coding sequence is TGCGCCAGCAGCTTGGAGGTGACAGGGACCTACGAGCAGTACTTC. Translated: CASSLEVTGTYEQYF.

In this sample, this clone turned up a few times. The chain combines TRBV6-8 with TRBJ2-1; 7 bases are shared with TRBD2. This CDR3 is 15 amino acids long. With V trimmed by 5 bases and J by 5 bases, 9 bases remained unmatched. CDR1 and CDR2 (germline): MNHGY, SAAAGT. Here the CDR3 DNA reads TGTGCCAGCAGTCGGGAGGAACGATCGAACAATGAGCAGTTCTTC. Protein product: CASSREERSNNEQFF.